One and the same sample provided the 6 T cell receptor beta chains below, sequenced in a study of OX40 agonist ivuxolimab in advanced cancers. The table came from immunoSEQ multiplex PCR; TCRdb's copy has only in-frame clones and leaves some out. The sample lists tens of thousands of clones, just under 90% occurring once. The input for sequencing was CD4+ or CD8+ T cells sorted from blood, taken in a trial of the OX40 agonist ivuxolimab. These receptors originate from an adult with an advanced solid tumor such as melanoma, head and neck, liver or kidney cancer.

The CDR3 sequence is CASGLGQLNQPQHF. CDR3 coding DNA: TGTGCCAGCGGACTAGGACAGCTCAATCAGCCCCAGCATTTT. The chain employs TRBV2 and TRBJ1-5; tentative D call: TRBD1 (6 bases). The V end lost 8 bases, the J end lost 3 bases, and 14 bases lay between the germline ends. CDR1 is SNHLY and CDR2 is FYNNEI in the germline V gene. This CDR3 is 14 amino acids long. Filled out from reference TRBV2 and TRBJ1-5, the complete variable domain reads EPEVTQTPSHQVTQMGQEVILRCVPISNHLYFYWYRQILGQKVEFLVSFYNNEISEKSEIFDDQFSVERPDGSNFTLKIRSTKLEDSAMYFCASGLGQLNQPQHFGDGTRLSIL.

The chain recombines TRBV28 with TRBJ2-2; no reliable D call. Germline-derived CDR1 and CDR2 are MDHEN and SYDVKM. There are 11 residues in the CDR3. V lost 2 bases and J lost 8, with 3 bases in between. CDR3 sequence (DNA): TGTGCCAGCAGTTTAAGGGGGGAGCTGTTTTTT. Protein product: CASSLRGELFF.

CDR3 coding DNA: TGCGCCAGCAGCTCGGGTAGGGGGCCCTCTCCCGGGGAGCTGTTTTTT. Translated: CASSSGRGPSPGELFF. V gene TRBV5-1 combines with J gene TRBJ2-2; the match to TRBD1 covers 7 bases. CDR1 and CDR2 from the germline V gene are SGHRS and YFSETQ. V was clipped by 3 bases and J by 6 bases; unmatched bases: 11. The CDR3 has 16 amino acids. Together with reference TRBV5-1 and TRBJ2-2, the CDR3 gives the full variable domain: KAGVTQTPRYLIKTRGQQVTLSCSPISGHRSVSWYQQTPGQGLQFLFEYFSETQRNKGNFPGRFSGRQFSNSRSEMNVSTLELGDSALYLCASSSGRGPSPGELFFGEGSRLTVL.

CDR3 DNA: TGTGCCAGCAGCGCCGGGACAGACCAGACAGCCCAGCATTTT. It encodes CASSAGTDQTAQHF. The genes are TRBV5-4 and TRBJ1-5; 7 bases are a match to TRBD1. The junction had 12 bases not matched to a gene; V was cut back by 4 bases and J by 11 bases. The CDR3 covers 14 residues. The V gene's germline CDR1 is SGHNT and CDR2 YYREEE (reference sequence). Using reference TRBV5-4 and TRBJ1-5 for the parts outside the CDR3, the full variable domain is ETGVTQSPTHLIKTRGQQVTLRCSSQSGHNTVSWYQQALGQGPQFIFQYYREEENGRGNFPPRFSGLQFPNYSSELNVNALELDDSALYLCASSAGTDQTAQHFGDGTRLSIL.

V gene TRBV6-4 combines with J gene TRBJ1-2; TRBD1 matches at 7 bases. CDR1 and CDR2 from the germline V gene are MRHNA and SNTAGT. The V segment lost 2 bases and the J segment 9 bases; nucleotides outside the gene matches: 9. This CDR3 region has 14 residues. The CDR3 DNA is TGTGCCAGCAGTGACCGCGGGACAGAAGGCCGCTACACCTTC. Its protein is CASSDRGTEGRYTF.

J is TRBJ1-3 and V is TRBV7-9, with D possibly being TRBD1 (5 bases). Trimming removed 6 bases from V and 4 bases from J, with 10 bases in between. Germline V lookup: CDR1 SEHNR, CDR2 FQNEAQ (reference sequence). This CDR3 is built from 13 residues. CDR3 loop: CASRGTYGNTIYF. Written as DNA, the CDR3 is TGTGCCAGCAGGGGGACGTACGGAAACACCATATATTTT.